Below, one T cell receptor beta chain is given with its context. Germline CDR1 reads ENHRY; CDR2 reads SYGVKD. The CDR3 has 17 residues. With V trimmed by 3 bases and J by 4 bases, 12 bases remained unmatched. TCRdb's copy holds only in-frame clones and misses some; the assay was immunoSEQ multiplex PCR. The top ten clones hold around 4.4% of a sample with approximately 280,000 clones, roughly 89% of them seen once. The sample originates from a study of blood T cell repertoires in COVID-19. The chain couples TRBV10-3 to TRBJ1-2, with TRBD1 matching 9 bases. The TCR comes from a man aged 40-55 years with acute or convalescent COVID-19. The sequencing sample was made of peripheral blood. The CDR3 region has the DNA TGTGCCATCAGTGATACGGGGACCGGGACAGGGACCTATGGCTACACCTTC. Translated: CAISDTGTGTGTYGYTF.